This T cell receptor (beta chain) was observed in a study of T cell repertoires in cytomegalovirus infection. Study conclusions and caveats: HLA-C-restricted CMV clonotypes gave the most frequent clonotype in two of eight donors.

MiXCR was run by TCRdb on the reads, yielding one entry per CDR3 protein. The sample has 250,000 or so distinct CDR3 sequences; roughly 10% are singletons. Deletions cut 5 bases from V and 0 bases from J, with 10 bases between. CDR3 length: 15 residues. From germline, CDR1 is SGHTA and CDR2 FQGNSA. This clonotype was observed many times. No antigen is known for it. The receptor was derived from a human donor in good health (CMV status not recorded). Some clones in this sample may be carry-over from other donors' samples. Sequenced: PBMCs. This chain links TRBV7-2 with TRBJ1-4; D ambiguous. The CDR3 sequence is CASSLAPATNEKLFF. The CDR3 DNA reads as TGTGCCAGCAGCCTTGCGCCAGCAACTAATGAAAAACTGTTTTTT.